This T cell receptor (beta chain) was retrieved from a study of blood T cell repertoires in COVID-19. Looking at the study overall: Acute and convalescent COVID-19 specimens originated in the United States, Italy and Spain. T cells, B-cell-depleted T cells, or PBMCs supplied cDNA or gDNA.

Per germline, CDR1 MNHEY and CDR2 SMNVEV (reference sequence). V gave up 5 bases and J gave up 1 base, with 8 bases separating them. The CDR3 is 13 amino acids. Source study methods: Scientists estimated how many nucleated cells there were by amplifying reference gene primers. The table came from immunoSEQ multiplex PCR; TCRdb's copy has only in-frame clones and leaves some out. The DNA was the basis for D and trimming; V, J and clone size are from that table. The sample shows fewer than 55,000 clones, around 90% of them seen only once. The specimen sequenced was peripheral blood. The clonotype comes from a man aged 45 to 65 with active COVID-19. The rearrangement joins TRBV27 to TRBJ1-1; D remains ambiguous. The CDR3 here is CASSLGRNTEAFF. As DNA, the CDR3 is TGTGCCAGCAGTCTAGGGAGGAACACTGAAGCTTTCTTT.